The sequence of this T cell receptor (beta chain) was determined in a study of cytomegalovirus exposure and HLA in healthy donors (dated by TCRdb to about 2017). As for the study more broadly: An earlier analysis of roughly 630 of the donors reported 250 to 300 Gb of sequence data and 117 million unique TCR beta sequences from approximately 180 million T cells. In a later analysis, previously published TCR beta repertoires from 600 to 850 donors were re-analyzed and high-resolution HLA genotyping was added so that TCR occurrence patterns could be studied. All discovery cohort repertoires had been generated using a single sequencing platform. Among about 370 genotyped donors of the cohort, an average of about 240,000 unique TCR beta nucleotide sequences was sequenced per donor, of which roughly 17% were non-productive. High-throughput TCR immunosequencing, statistical association of individual TCRs with disease status, and machine learning were combined to predict cytomegalovirus infection status. A later genetic analysis used genome-wide SNP genotypes for about 60% of the roughly 700 donors, treating that subset as a discovery cohort. An earlier analysis of nearly 600 of the donors applied high-throughput TCR beta sequencing to assess whether each TCR beta V gene segment acted as functional or pseudogenic. HLA typing included class I and class II loci at four-digit resolution. Alongside the repertoire data, information on donor age, sex, ethnicity and CMV serostatus was compiled. The T cell repertoires of around 730 subjects were profiled by immunosequencing and related to cytomegalovirus serostatus. Rather than using new phenotypic data, the later analysis identified candidate immune exposures from TCR beta sequences and from how often those sequences occurred across donors. Typing coverage varied by locus: roughly 620-640 donors for A, B, C, DRB1 and DQB1; roughly 500 for DQA1; nearly 610 for DPA1; approximately 470 for DPB1. Roughly 5 DR-DQ haplotypes were handled as single units for association and clustering, since linkage in the cohort was strong. The study aimed to test whether signatures of past pathogen exposure could be identified by cataloging public T cell receptors. In addition to the first cohort of 666 subjects, a separate validation cohort of approximately 120 different subjects was used. Among the 398 genotyped donors, under 90% belonged to the genetic ancestry cluster associated with self-reported Caucasian donors. Around 330 gigabases of sequencing data and around 85 million unique TCR sequences made up an early release that covered over 550 HLA-typed donors.

Notes on this clone: Its antigen is unknown. No per-base quality is available; no much larger clone lies one base away.

From its cysteine to its phenylalanine, the CDR3 spans 12 amino acids. CDR3 DNA is the only sequence kept; it has 36 bases, read in frame from the first base. V drops 9 bases and J drops 1 base, leaving 9 bases in between. Sequences SNHLY (CDR1) and FYNNEI (CDR2) are obtained from the germline V gene. Receptor libraries were prepared by the immunoSEQ multiplex PCR assay. For the multiplex PCR, a mixture combining 60 forward primers for TCR Vbeta segments and 13 reverse primers for TCR Jbeta segments was used. The CDR3 region of rearranged TCR beta genes was amplified from genomic DNA by a multiplex PCR assay. The amplified TCR beta libraries were sequenced on the Illumina HiSeq System as 87-base-pair reads. From the authors' description of their analysis: Across the 666 repertoires, a later analysis counted tens of millions of unique TCR beta chains, 9.5 million to 12 million of which were shared by at least two donors. To remove PCR and sequencing errors, raw reads were error-corrected and collapsed into unique sequences using a nearest-neighbor algorithm that merged closely related sequences. To assign V, D and J gene segments, CDR3 sequences were aligned to IMGT reference sequences. Each retained sequence needed at least a six-nucleotide match to both a V gene segment and a J gene segment. Rearrangements were classified as productive when the CDR3 lacked stop codons and remained in frame with V and J, and all other rearrangements were classified as non-productive. CDR3 was defined according to IMGT convention as the region running from the second conserved V-encoded cysteine to the conserved J-encoded phenylalanine. Sequences without an unambiguous match to a single V gene segment were excluded from the earlier analysis of approximately 560 of the donors. In an earlier analysis of about 590 of the donors, a V segment was called functional when productive rearrangements were above 56.7%, and segregating when the standard deviation between donors exceeded 5%. A statistical classification framework was built to diagnose cytomegalovirus status from the catalog of TCR beta chain sequences. In a later analysis, V and J genes were assigned by comparing TCR nucleotide sequences against IMGT/GENE-DB human TR gene sequences. The TCRdist pipeline was used in a later analysis to assign CDR3 sequences and most-parsimonious VDJ recombination scenarios. In a later analysis, each TCR beta chain was defined by its CDR3 amino acid sequence together with its V-gene family, and reads without a unique V-gene family were excluded. As a way to deal with suspected cross-contamination and a sequencing artifact, a later analysis dropped hundreds of nucleotide sequences that were highly shared and had low generation probability. A later analysis calculated a clonal expansion index for each public chain from normalized within-repertoire ranks of inferred template counts. In a later analysis, generation probabilities were computed with a VDJ recombination model fitted to out-of-frame rearrangements, and the resulting probabilities were checked against IGoR. A later analysis scored TCR-TCR, TCR-HLA and TCR-CMV co-occurrence with hypergeometric tests, applying a repertoire-size bias correction to TCR pairs. False discovery rates were estimated in a later analysis by permuting HLA or CMV assignments 20 times. In a later analysis, co-occurring TCRs were grouped using DBSCAN, and TCRdist sequence similarity was added for clustering within HLA-allele-positive subsets. Repertoires with fewer than 30,000 or more than 120,000 public chains were left out of co-occurrence clustering, as were four to six repertoires with anomalous nucleotide sharing. Imported from immuneACCESS, the table was reduced by TCRdb to in-frame sequences with V and J called. These copies leave out some clones; in studies compared against another copy, an unresolved V gene accounts for under half, and the cause of the remainder is not known. V and J calls and clone size are copied from that table; D and trimming were computed from the DNA. This sample comprises some 190,000 clones, about 77% of them detected only once. Roughly 2.7% of the sample is held by the ten biggest clonotypes.

The cohort was made up of approximately 700 healthy bone marrow donors. Cohort members were all nominally healthy when sampled, although unrecorded immune exposures were likely present. The donor tested CMV seronegative and was one of the 352 seronegative cohort members. Every donor gave a peripheral blood sample, and the peripheral blood mononuclear cells from that sample were used for TCR beta sequencing. The Qiagen DNeasy Blood Extraction Kit was used to extract genomic DNA from the blood cell samples. Beyond this particular receptor, the publication reports: The study gave a list of under 200 TCR beta chains associated with cytomegalovirus. A later analysis found that TCR association rates varied across HLA loci, with DRB1 alleles showing the most associated TCRs and HLA-C alleles the fewest. Correlated functional status among segregating V segments might be attributable to linkage disequilibrium, but an unknown experimental factor could not be ruled out. A further reported finding was that TCR beta sequences accurately predicted the HLA-A and HLA-B alleles for most subjects in the first cohort. The classifier was reported to diagnose cytomegalovirus status with high specificity and sensitivity in both the original cohort and the validation cohort. Most TCR sequences were seen in very few donors, while some public TCRs were found in many individuals. In a later analysis, several top co-occurrence clusters were reported to appear linked to parvovirus B19, influenza, CMV and Epstein-Barr virus. Some IMGT-functional V segments, including TRBV6-2 and TRBV6-3, could not be told apart with the 87-base-pair reads, so those segments were excluded. Three of the identified cytomegalovirus-associated TCR beta chains were confirmed in vitro to be specific for cytomegalovirus antigens. The sequencing pipeline was judged likely to have produced a cluster of highly shared sequence variants as a technical artifact. A later genetic analysis associated a missense DCLRE1C variant with V-gene and J-gene trimming of TCR beta chains, and an independent cohort replicated the association. Compared with equally common non-associated chains, HLA-associated TCR beta chains in a later analysis were more clonally expanded and had lower generation probabilities. It was suggested by the authors that the approach could potentially be generalized to other disease states and immunological phenotypes. Broadly in line with IMGT annotations, most TCR beta V segments showed up in productive rearrangements about 87% or about 30% of the time in an earlier analysis of 587 of the donors. For the cohort, immune exposure information was limited to CMV serostatus. Only TCR beta chains were sequenced in this cohort, and the absence of alpha or paired-chain data limited detectable features. Compared with the approximately 670-donor mean, donors in an Asian-associated ancestry cluster had fewer N-insertions in productive TCRs, according to a later genetic analysis. When HLA alleles, especially DR and DQ, strongly co-occurred, TCR associations were difficult to assign to individual alleles. Approximately 18 rarely observed V segments, including chromosome 9 orphons, were excluded from the earlier analysis of some 590 of the donors because counts were too low. Roughly uniform sequencing depth across donors was assumed in presence/absence analyses, although this assumption may not hold. A later analysis associated roughly 17,000 TCR beta sequences with specific HLA alleles at a false discovery rate of 0.05. Because some donors lacked HLA typing at each locus, the association tests relied only on the typed subset. Most CMV-associated TCR beta chains appeared to be HLA-restricted in a later analysis, and the HLA associations seemed to be driven largely by CMV exposure.

Material for sequencing was PBMCs. This clonotype originated in a female donor in good health and CMV-seronegative. The chain is assembled from TRBV2 and TRBJ1-1; there is no confident call for the D gene. The DNA sequence is as follows: TGTGCCAGTGGAGTCGCGAACACTGAAGCTTTCTTT. Its protein reads: CASGVANTEAFF.